This T cell receptor beta chain was found in a study of response to subunit inactivated influenza vaccine. As for this clonotype: The antigen remains unidentified.

The V end lost 0 bases, the J end lost 4 bases, and 10 bases lay between the germline ends. CDR3 length equals 14 residues. Germline CDR1 is SGDLS and CDR2 is YYNGEE. Study observations and caveats: New T cells are recruited in small numbers by each seasonal influenza vaccination, according to the authors' suggestion.

A single record per CDR3 protein comes from TCRdb applying MiXCR to the RT-PCR reads. The sample yields about 780,000 distinct CDR3 sequences, under 20% seen once. This clonotype was sampled from a man in his forties or fifties who received an inactivated influenza vaccine. The chain joins TRBV9 to TRBJ2-5, with no clear D. Source: PBMCs from blood, taken roughly 5 days after vaccination. The CDR3 spells CASSVADALETQYF. The CDR3 DNA is TGTGCCAGCAGCGTAGCTGACGCACTAGAGACCCAGTACTTC.